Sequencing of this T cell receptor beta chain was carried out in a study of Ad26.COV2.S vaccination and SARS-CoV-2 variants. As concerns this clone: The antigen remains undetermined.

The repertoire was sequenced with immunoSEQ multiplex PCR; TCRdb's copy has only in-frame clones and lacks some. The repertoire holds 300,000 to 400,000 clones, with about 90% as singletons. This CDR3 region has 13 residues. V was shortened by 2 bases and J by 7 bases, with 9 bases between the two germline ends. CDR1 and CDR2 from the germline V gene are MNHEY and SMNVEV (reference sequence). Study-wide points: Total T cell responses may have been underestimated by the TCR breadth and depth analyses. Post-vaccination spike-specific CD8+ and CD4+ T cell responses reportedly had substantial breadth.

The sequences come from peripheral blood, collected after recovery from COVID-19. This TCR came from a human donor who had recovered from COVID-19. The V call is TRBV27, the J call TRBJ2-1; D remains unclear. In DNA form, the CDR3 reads TGTGCCAGCAGTTTAGACGCCGCGAATGAGCAGTTCTTC. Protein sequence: CASSLDAANEQFF.